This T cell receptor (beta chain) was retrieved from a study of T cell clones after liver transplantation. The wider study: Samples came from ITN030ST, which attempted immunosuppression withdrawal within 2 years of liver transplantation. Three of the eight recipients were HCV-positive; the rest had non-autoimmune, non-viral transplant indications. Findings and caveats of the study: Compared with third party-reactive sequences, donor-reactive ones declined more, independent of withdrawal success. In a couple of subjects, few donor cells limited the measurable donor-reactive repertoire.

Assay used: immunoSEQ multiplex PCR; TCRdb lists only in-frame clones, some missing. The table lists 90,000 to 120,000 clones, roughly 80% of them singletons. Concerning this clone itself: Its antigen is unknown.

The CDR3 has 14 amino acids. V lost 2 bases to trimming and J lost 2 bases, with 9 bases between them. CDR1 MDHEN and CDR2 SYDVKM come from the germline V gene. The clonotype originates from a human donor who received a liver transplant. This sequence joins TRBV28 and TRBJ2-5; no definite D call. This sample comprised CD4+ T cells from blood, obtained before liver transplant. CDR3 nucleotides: TGTGCCAGCAGTTTACCAACCAATCAAGAGACCCAGTACTTC. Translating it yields CASSLPTNQETQYF.